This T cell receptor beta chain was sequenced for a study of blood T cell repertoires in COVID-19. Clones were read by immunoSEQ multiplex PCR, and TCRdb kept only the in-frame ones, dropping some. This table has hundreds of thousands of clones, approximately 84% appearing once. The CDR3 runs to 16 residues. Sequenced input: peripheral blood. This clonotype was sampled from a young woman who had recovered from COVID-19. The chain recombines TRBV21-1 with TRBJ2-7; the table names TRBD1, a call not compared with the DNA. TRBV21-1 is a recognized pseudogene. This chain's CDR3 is CASSKGGQGPTYEQYF. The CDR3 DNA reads TGTGCCAGCAGCAAAGGTGGACAGGGCCCAACCTACGAGCAGTACTTC.